This T cell receptor (beta chain) was recovered during a study of control samples from healthy donors and cancer patients. The data were produced by immunoSEQ multiplex PCR, yet TCRdb's version contains in-frame clones alone and is incomplete. The sample lists around 130,000 clones, 80% to 95% occurring once. The CDR3 sequence is 14 residues long. Deletions cut 0 bases from V and 7 bases from J, with 13 bases between. Germline CDR1 is GTSNPN and CDR2 is SVGIG (reference sequence). The clonotype originates from a young man in good health. The chain recombines TRBV30 with TRBJ1-5, with D perhaps matching TRBD1 (6 bases). Input material: blood. The CDR3 region has the DNA TGTGCCTGGAGTGTACAGACAGGTCGGCAGCCCCAGCATTTT. Translation: CAWSVQTGRQPQHF.